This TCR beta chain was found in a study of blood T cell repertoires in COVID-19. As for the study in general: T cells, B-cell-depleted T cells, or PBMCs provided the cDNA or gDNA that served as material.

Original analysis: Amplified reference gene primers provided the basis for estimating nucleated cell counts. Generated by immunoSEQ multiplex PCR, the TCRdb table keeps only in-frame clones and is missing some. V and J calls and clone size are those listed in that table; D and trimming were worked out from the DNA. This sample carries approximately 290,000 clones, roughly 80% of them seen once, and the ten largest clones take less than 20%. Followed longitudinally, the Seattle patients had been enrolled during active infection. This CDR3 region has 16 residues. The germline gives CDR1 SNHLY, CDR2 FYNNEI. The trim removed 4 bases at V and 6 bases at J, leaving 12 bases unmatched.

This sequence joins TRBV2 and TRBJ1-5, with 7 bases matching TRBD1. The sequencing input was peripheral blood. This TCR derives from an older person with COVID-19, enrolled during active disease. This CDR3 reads CASSVGRQGMGQPQHF. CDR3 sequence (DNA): TGTGCCAGCAGTGTTGGCAGACAGGGCATGGGTCAGCCCCAGCATTTT.